A single sample gave rise to the 21 T cell receptor beta chains below, sequenced in a study of blood T cells in healthy people across ages. PCR was performed a second time for roughly 7 to 11 cycles using a sample-barcoded 5' primer and a J-beta primer mix. TCRdb re-derived calls from the 5' RACE reads in MiXCR, one entry per CDR3 protein. The table shows around 1,700,000 distinct CDR3 sequences, with roughly 30% occurring only once. The sample comprised blood. The receptors originated from a woman in her 30s in good health.

In the case of this clonotype: A much larger clone is a single base away; this may be a read error. The genes are TRBV29-1 and TRBJ2-5, with TRBD2 matching over 9 bases. CDR1 is SQVTM and CDR2 is ANQGSEA in the germline V gene. This CDR3 region has 15 residues. DNA of the CDR3: TGCAGCGTTGAGAGAGCGGGGGGATACCAAGAGCCCCAGTACTTC. The encoded protein is CSVERAGGYQEPQYF.

Points on this clonotype: This may stem from a read error, because a much larger clone lies one nucleotide away. The chain couples TRBV20-1 to TRBJ2-4, with 7 bases that match TRBD1. The J call may be wrong; the DNA end is better matched by TRBJ2-7. From germline, CDR1 is DFQATT and CDR2 SNEGSKA (reference sequence). The CDR3 runs to 14 residues. CDR3 DNA sequence: TGCAGTGCTTCAAGACAGGGAGAACTCTGCGAGCAGTACTTC. Translating gives CSASRQGELCEQYF.

This clonotype was observed at least ten times. V is TRBV5-5 and J is TRBJ2-5; 11 nucleotides agree with TRBD2. The germline V gene has CDR1 SGHKS and CDR2 YYEKEE (reference sequence). The CDR3 covers 16 residues. The J segment lost 1 base and the V segment lost 1 base, leaving 3 bases of the junction unmatched. Here the CDR3 reads CASSLSLAGGQETQYF. CDR3 in DNA: TGTGCCAGCAGCTTGAGCCTAGCGGGAGGCCAAGAGACCCAGTACTTC.

This clonotype was seen many times. The V call is TRBV7-3, the J call TRBJ2-1; possibly TRBD1 for D (5 bases). CDR1 is SGHTA and CDR2 is FQGTGA in the germline V gene. The CDR3 contains 14 residues. V was clipped by 8 bases and J by 9 bases, with 20 bases between them. In DNA, the CDR3 is TGTGCCAGCGGGTCAGGGTGGGAAAGGGGTGAGCAGTTCTTC. It specifies CASGSGWERGEQFF. The full variable domain, completed using reference TRBV7-3 and TRBJ2-1, is GAGVSQTPSNKVTEKGKYVELRCDPISGHTALYWYRQSLGQGPEFLIYFQGTGAADDSGLPNDRFFAVRPEGSVSTLKIQRTERGDSAVYLCASGSGWERGEQFFGPGTRLTVL.

The sample holds a few counts of this clonotype. The rearrangement uses TRBV11-2 and TRBJ2-7; D possibly matches TRBD1 or TRBD2 (5 bases each). CDR1 and CDR2 (germline): SGHAT, FQNNGV. V was clipped by 5 bases and J by 0 bases, with 11 bases between them. The CDR3 length is 14 residues. CDR3 coding DNA: TGTGCCAGCAGCACACGGGACCACTCCTACGAGCAGTACTTC. Its protein product is CASSTRDHSYEQYF.

The V call is TRBV28, the J call TRBJ2-3; 11 bases are a match to TRBD2. Germline CDR1 and CDR2: MDHEN and SYDVKM. The CDR3 runs 15 residues. Trimming cost V 6 bases and J 6 bases; bases outside gene matches: 8. CDR3: CASRESSGGPDTQYF. In DNA, the CDR3 is TGTGCCAGCAGAGAGTCTAGCGGGGGGCCCGATACGCAGTATTTT.

This clonotype was counted only a few times. The J gene is TRBJ2-1, the V gene TRBV7-2, with D hard to call. The CDR3 is 15 residues long. Germline loops: CDR1 SGHTA, CDR2 FQGNSA. Trimming removed 4 bases at V and 1 base at J, with 11 bases between. The CDR3 bases are TGTGCCAGCAGCTCCCTGGATCGGTCCTACAATGAGCAGTTCTTC. Encoded protein: CASSSLDRSYNEQFF.

The table lists this clonotype with a few counts. The genes are TRBV5-1 and TRBJ2-1; 9 bases agree with TRBD2. The trim removed 0 bases at V and 7 bases at J, leaving 11 bases unmatched. Germline-derived CDR1 and CDR2 are SGHRS and YFSETQ. CDR3 length: 17 residues. The CDR3 spells CASSLAYGGRARNEQFF. CDR3 DNA: TGCGCCAGCAGCTTGGCCTATGGCGGGAGGGCCAGAAATGAGCAGTTCTTC. The whole variable domain, remainder taken from reference TRBV5-1 and TRBJ2-1, is KAGVTQTPRYLIKTRGQQVTLSCSPISGHRSVSWYQQTPGQGLQFLFEYFSETQRNKGNFPGRFSGRQFSNSRSEMNVSTLELGDSALYLCASSLAYGGRARNEQFFGPGTRLTVL.

V is TRBV12-3 or TRBV12-4 and J is TRBJ1-2; TRBD1 might be the D (5 bases). V was clipped by 5 bases and J by 8 bases, with 15 bases between them. This CDR3 has 13 residues. The CDR3 region is CASSPHRGAGYTF. The DNA of the CDR3 is TGTGCCAGCAGTCCGCACCGGGGCGCAGGCTACACCTTC.

Concerning this clonotype itself: A read error may be the cause here, since a much bigger clone is one base away. This chain uses TRBV5-5 with TRBJ2-7; 11 bases line up with TRBD1. The CDR3 sequence is 15 residues long. Germline V gives CDR1 SGHKS, CDR2 YYEKEE (reference sequence). The CDR3 here is CAGSLVGTGGYEQYF. CDR3 sequence (DNA): TGTGCCGGCAGCTTGGTCGGGACAGGGGGCTACGAGCAGTACTTC.

This clonotype has more than one count but fewer than ten. CDR3 region: CASSVDGGVNTEAFF. The CDR3 DNA sequence: TGTGCCAGCAGCGTAGATGGGGGGGTGAACACTGAAGCTTTCTTT. The rearrangement joins TRBV9 to TRBJ1-1, with D perhaps TRBD1 (5 bases). CDR3 length: 15 amino acids. Per germline, CDR1 SGDLS and CDR2 YYNGEE. Trimming removed 0 bases at V and 0 bases at J, with 9 bases between.

This clonotype was seen repeatedly, ten times or more. The rearrangement links TRBV25-1 to TRBJ2-7, with 11 bases fitting TRBD2. From germline, CDR1 is MGHDK and CDR2 SYGVNS. The CDR3 loop spans 15 amino acids. V shed 4 bases and J 3 bases; nucleotides not matched to a gene: 5. The CDR3 loop reads CASSAGLAVRYEQYF. CDR3 sequence (DNA): TGTGCCAGCAGTGCGGGACTAGCGGTCCGCTACGAGCAGTACTTC.

This chain connects TRBV5-5 to TRBJ1-6; D unresolved. This CDR3 comprises 12 residues. V was trimmed by 7 bases and J by 9 bases, leaving 11 bases between them. The germline gives CDR1 SGHKS, CDR2 YYEKEE (reference sequence). The CDR3 spells CASQVVTSPLHF. Written as DNA, the CDR3 is TGTGCCAGCCAGGTCGTTACTTCACCCCTCCACTTT.

The genes are TRBV30 and TRBJ2-7; D remains ambiguous. The CDR3 totals 12 residues. Per the germline V gene, CDR1 is GTSNPN and CDR2 is SVGIG (reference sequence). V lost 0 bases, J lost 4 bases, and 7 bases lay in between. The CDR3 region is CAWSVTRYEQYF. The CDR3 bases are TGTGCCTGGAGTGTGACCCGATACGAGCAGTACTTC.

This clonotype has only one observation. The chain is built from TRBV11-1 and TRBJ1-6; TRBD1 matches at 8 bases. Germline trimming cut 5 bases from V and 10 bases from J; bases unmatched to any gene: 10. CDR3 length equals 15 residues. Germline loops: CDR1 SGHAT, CDR2 FQDESV (reference sequence). CDR3 in amino acids: CASSPRDRRVSPLHF. In DNA, the CDR3 is TGTGCCAGCAGCCCTAGGGACAGGAGGGTCTCACCCCTCCACTTT.

V gene TRBV3-1 combines with J gene TRBJ2-5; D gene ambiguous. This CDR3 has 14 residues. The germline gives CDR1 LGHDT, CDR2 YNNKEL (reference sequence). V was clipped by 1 base and J by 5 bases, with 11 bases between them. The CDR3 coding sequence is TGTGCCAGCAGCCAAGTAGGCTCTACGGAGACCCAGTACTTC. Translation: CASSQVGSTETQYF.

This clonotype was observed many times. As DNA, the CDR3 is TGTGCCAGCCGGGGACTAGCGGAAGAGACCCAGTACTTC. Protein sequence: CASRGLAEETQYF. The chain couples TRBV6-5 to TRBJ2-5, with TRBD2 matching 11 bases. Germline V CDR1 and CDR2: MNHEY, SVGAGI. This CDR3 comprises 13 residues. V lost 8 bases, J lost 3 bases, and 2 bases stayed unmatched.

This clonotype was counted a few times. J is TRBJ2-1 and V is TRBV7-9, with 9 bases identical to TRBD2. Germline V gives CDR1 SEHNR, CDR2 FQNEAQ (reference sequence). V gave up 4 bases and J gave up 5 bases; unmatched junction bases: 3. This CDR3 is 14 amino acids long. The CDR3 DNA sequence: TGTGCCAGCAGCTCGACTAGCGGCAACAATGAGCAGTTCTTC. Its translation: CASSSTSGNNEQFF.

The sample holds a few counts of this clonotype. The V call is TRBV4-1, the J call TRBJ2-1; TRBD2 matches at 16 bases. CDR1 and CDR2 from the germline V gene are MGHRA and YSYEKL. This CDR3 spans 18 amino acids. The V and J ends lost 2 bases and 6 bases, in that order; junction bases with no gene match: 7. CDR3 bases: TGCGCCAGCAGCCAACCAGCCGGGACTAGCGGGGGGGGCAATGAGCAGTTCTTC. Protein product: CASSQPAGTSGGGNEQFF.

The chain employs TRBV7-2 and TRBJ2-2, with a possible D match to TRBD2 (6 bases). V was clipped by 5 bases and J by 6 bases, with 10 bases between them. The CDR3 consists of 13 residues. In germline, CDR1 is SGHTA, CDR2 FQGNSA. CDR3 nucleotides: TGTGCCAGCAGCCAAGCGGGCCCCGGGGAGCTGTTTTTT. Translation gives CASSQAGPGELFF.

A remark on this clonotype: The junction and the germline gene differ at one end; a read error may be behind it. This chain links TRBV27 with TRBJ2-2; 9 bases are shared with TRBD1. Per the germline V gene, CDR1 is MNHEY and CDR2 is SMNVEV (reference sequence). CDR3 length: 15 amino acids. For the CDR3, the DNA is TGTGCCAGCAGTCCGTGGACAGGGGTGTCCGGGGAGCGGTTTTTT. Amino acid sequence: CASSPWTGVSGERFF.